Shown below are 29 T cell receptor beta chains from a single sample sequenced in a study of T cells in Graves' hyperthyroidism and ophthalmopathy. Amplification of TCR beta CDR3 regions was performed using RNA transcripts as template. A first-round RT-PCR of the TCR CDR3 used the HTBI primer set. Using its own MiXCR run on the multiplex PCR reads, TCRdb lists one record per CDR3 protein. The sample records roughly 570,000 distinct CDR3 sequences, about 43% being singletons. Sequenced: peripheral blood or thyroid tissue (not recorded which). Receptors were obtained from an adult woman with Graves' disease, either hyperthyroidism or ophthalmopathy (not recorded which).

In its sample, this clonotype was seen many times. V and J are TRBV20-1 and TRBJ1-6; D ambiguous. This CDR3 has 13 amino acids. V was clipped by 0 bases and J by 14 bases, with 14 bases between them. From germline, CDR1 is DFQATT and CDR2 SNEGSKA (reference sequence). The CDR3 reads CSARDLEEKALHF. In DNA form, the CDR3 reads TGCAGTGCTAGAGATCTCGAGGAAAAGGCCCTCCACTTT.

In its sample, this clonotype was seen a few times. This chain uses TRBV30 with TRBJ2-2; no definite D call. Germline V gives CDR1 GTSNPN, CDR2 SVGIG (reference sequence). V was shortened by 5 bases and J by 1 base, with 8 bases between the two germline ends. CDR3 length: 13 residues. The CDR3 coding sequence is TGTGCCTGGCAAGACCTGAACACCGGGGAGCTGTTTTTT. This codes for CAWQDLNTGELFF.

This clonotype occurred many times. CDR3 DNA: TGCAGTGCTAGCGCCGCCCCCTACGAGCAGTACTTC. Its translation: CSASAAPYEQYF. V is TRBV20-1 and J is TRBJ2-7; D ambiguous. CDR1 DFQATT and CDR2 SNEGSKA come from the germline V gene (reference sequence). Trimming took 3 bases from V and 2 from J, leaving 8 bases between them. This CDR3 comprises 12 residues.

This clonotype was counted ten times or more. The chain employs TRBV20-1 and TRBJ1-1, with D uncertain. Germline CDR1 reads DFQATT; CDR2 reads SNEGSKA (reference sequence). The CDR3 runs 12 residues. Trimming pared 3 bases from V and 4 bases from J, leaving 9 bases between. The CDR3 bases are TGCAGTGCTAGTTGGGGAAGCACTGAAGCTTTCTTT. As protein: CSASWGSTEAFF.

The chain's CDR3 is CASSLFRQFYGYTF. The CDR3 DNA reads TGTGCCAGCAGTTTATTCCGGCAGTTCTATGGCTACACCTTC. The chain uses TRBV28 and TRBJ1-2; D ambiguous. The V gene's germline CDR1 is MDHEN and CDR2 SYDVKM. V lost 1 base to trimming and J lost 4 bases, with 10 bases between them. This CDR3 comprises 14 residues.

The chain links TRBV11-1 to TRBJ2-5; 14 positions match TRBD2. The CDR3 is 14 amino acids. The V and J ends lost 4 bases and 5 bases, in that order; junction bases with no gene match: 0. Germline CDR1 and CDR2: SGHAT and FQDESV (reference sequence). Written as DNA, the CDR3 is TGTGCCAGCAGCTGGACTAGCGGGGGGGAGACCCAGTACTTC. This sequence encodes CASSWTSGGETQYF. The variable domain in full, completed from reference TRBV11-1 and TRBJ2-5, reads EAEVAQSPRYKITEKSQAVAFWCDPISGHATLYWYRQILGQGPELLVQFQDESVVDDSQLPKDRFSAERLKGVDSTLKIQPAELGDSAMYLCASSWTSGGETQYFGPGTRLLVL.

The chain recombines TRBV5-1 with TRBJ1-1; D ambiguous. V was pared by 5 bases and J by 2 bases, with 13 bases between. The CDR3 spans 14 residues. Germline assignment: CDR1 SGHRS and CDR2 YFSETQ. The CDR3 loop reads CASRQETVNTEAFF. The CDR3 DNA sequence: TGCGCCAGCAGGCAGGAGACGGTCAACACTGAAGCTTTCTTT.

The genes are TRBV20-1 and TRBJ1-2; tentative D call: TRBD1 (6 bases). The CDR3 length is 13 residues. Germline V CDR1 and CDR2: DFQATT, SNEGSKA (reference sequence). V lost 4 bases and J 4 bases, leaving 13 bases between the germline ends. The CDR3 sequence: CSAKTGGIYGYTF. The DNA of the CDR3 is TGCAGTGCTAAAACGGGGGGCATCTATGGCTACACCTTC.

This chain connects TRBV28 to TRBJ1-5; D gene uncertain. The V gene lost 7 bases and the J gene lost 7 bases, with 11 bases spanning the gap. CDR3 length: 12 residues. Germline CDR1 is MDHEN and CDR2 is SYDVKM. This CDR3 is CASNLSDQPQHF. The CDR3 DNA reads TGTGCCAGCAATCTTTCCGACCAGCCCCAGCATTTT. The whole variable domain, filled in from reference TRBV28 and TRBJ1-5, reads DVKVTQSSRYLVKRTGEKVFLECVQDMDHENMFWYRQDPGLGLRLIYFSYDVKMKEKGDIPEGYSVSREKKERFSLILESASTNQTSMYLCASNLSDQPQHFGDGTRLSIL.

This clonotype was counted a few times. The chain links TRBV10-3 to TRBJ2-7; 7 nucleotides agree with TRBD1. Germline-derived CDR1 and CDR2 are ENHRY and SYGVKD. Germline trimming cut 4 bases from V and 6 bases from J; bases unmatched to any gene: 12. The CDR3 loop spans 15 amino acids. The CDR3 coding sequence is TGTGCCATCAGTGGACGGGACAGCAAGTGGGGCGAGCAGTACTTC. Translation gives CAISGRDSKWGEQYF.

The rearrangement links TRBV5-1 to TRBJ1-2; 7 bases line up with TRBD1. The germline V gene has CDR1 SGHRS and CDR2 YFSETQ. Germline trimming cut 3 bases from V and 6 bases from J; bases unmatched to any gene: 8. The CDR3 runs 14 residues. The CDR3 DNA reads TGCGCCAGCAGCTCTCGACAGGGACTTGATGGCTACACCTTC. Translation gives CASSSRQGLDGYTF.

The V gene is TRBV9, the J gene TRBJ1-2; D may be TRBD1 (6 bases). This CDR3 comprises 13 residues. V was clipped by 0 bases and J by 7 bases, with 10 bases between them. Germline CDR1 is SGDLS and CDR2 is YYNGEE. DNA of the CDR3: TGTGCCAGCAGCGTAGGACAGGCACTTGGCTACACCTTC. It yields the protein CASSVGQALGYTF.

This clonotype was recorded many times. The rearrangement links TRBV15 to TRBJ2-7, with D possibly being TRBD1 (6 bases). Deletions cut 1 base from V and 5 bases from J, with 9 bases between. This CDR3 has 13 residues. CDR1 and CDR2 from the germline V gene are LNHNV and YYDKDF (reference sequence). CDR3 amino acids: CATSRVPGDEQYF. CDR3 nucleotide sequence: TGTGCCACCAGCAGAGTTCCAGGGGACGAGCAGTACTTC.

This clonotype has a count of ten or more. In DNA, the CDR3 is TGTGCCACCGCCGGGGGGGGCGAGCAGTACTTC. It translates to CATAGGGEQYF. The chain couples TRBV3-1 to TRBJ2-7, with 8 bases that match TRBD2. The CDR3 consists of 11 residues. Trimming took 10 bases from V and 6 from J; bases not matched to a gene: 5. Germline V gene sequence: CDR1 LGHDT, CDR2 YNNKEL (reference sequence).

This clonotype was seen at least ten times. CDR3 DNA: TGCAGTGCTAGATTAACAATGCGGGATCAGCCCCAGCATTTT. It is translated as CSARLTMRDQPQHF. The chain recombines TRBV20-1 with TRBJ1-5; D ambiguous. The CDR3 is 14 residues long. Germline CDR1 reads DFQATT; CDR2 reads SNEGSKA (reference sequence). V lost 2 bases to trimming and J lost 5 bases, with 13 bases between them.

The count of this clonotype is one. The chain recombines TRBV7-9 with TRBJ1-2; 9 bases map to TRBD1. This CDR3 spans 14 amino acids. V shed 6 bases, J shed 12 bases, and the junction held 14 bases outside the gene matches. Germline lookup yields CDR1 SEHNR and CDR2 FQNEAQ (reference sequence). The CDR3 loop reads CASRSLTGGSGNTF. The CDR3 DNA reads as TGTGCCAGCAGGAGTCTTACAGGGGGCTCTGGAAACACCTTC.

The chain employs TRBV7-2 and TRBJ2-5; D is undetermined. CDR3 length equals 13 residues. Trimming left V 3 bases short and J 5 bases short, with 10 bases between. CDR1 is SGHTA, CDR2 FQGNSA, per germline. The CDR3 here is CASSFGFLETQYF. CDR3 DNA: TGTGCCAGCAGCTTTGGGTTTTTGGAGACCCAGTACTTC.

J is TRBJ1-5 and V is TRBV7-9; maybe TRBD1 (5 bases). V was shortened by 0 bases and J by 3 bases, with 9 bases between the two germline ends. The CDR3 runs 15 residues. Per germline, CDR1 SEHNR and CDR2 FQNEAQ (reference sequence). The CDR3 here is CASSLAGTPNQPQHF. The CDR3 DNA reads TGTGCCAGCAGCTTAGCGGGGACCCCCAATCAGCCCCAGCATTTT.

The chain uses TRBV11-2 and TRBJ2-1; tentative D call: TRBD1 (5 bases). With 5 bases removed from V and 3 bases from J, the gap between germline ends came to 11 bases. Germline V gives CDR1 SGHAT, CDR2 FQNNGV. The CDR3 extends over 14 amino acids. CDR3 sequence: CASSGAKGYNEQFF. Written as DNA, the CDR3 is TGTGCCAGCAGCGGGGCGAAGGGCTACAATGAGCAGTTCTTC.

This sequence joins TRBV2 and TRBJ2-1; D may correspond to TRBD1 or TRBD2 (5 bases each). V lost 5 bases, J lost 4 bases, and 12 bases lay in between. CDR1 is SNHLY and CDR2 is FYNNEI in the germline V gene. CDR3 length equals 14 residues. The DNA for the CDR3 is TGTGCCAGCAGTTTTCGGGACCGGTACAATGAGCAGTTCTTC. Translated: CASSFRDRYNEQFF.

V gene TRBV7-8 combines with J gene TRBJ1-1; TRBD1 might be the D (6 bases). Germline loops: CDR1 SGHVS, CDR2 FQNEAQ. V lost 5 bases and J lost 8, with 18 bases in between. The CDR3 runs 14 residues. The CDR3 reads CASSRRGAKAEAFF. The CDR3 region has the DNA TGTGCCAGCAGCCGGCGGGGGGCGAAGGCAGAAGCTTTCTTT.

Worth noting for this clonotype: The junction does not match germline at one end; this may be a read error. This sequence joins TRBV20-1 and TRBJ2-5; perhaps TRBD1 as D (6 bases). This CDR3 comprises 8 residues. CDR1 and CDR2 (germline): DFQATT, SNEGSKA (reference sequence). Here the CDR3 DNA reads TGCAGTGCCCCACAGGGCATCTTC. Amino acids: CSAPQGIF.

This clonotype showed up many times. This chain uses TRBV19 with TRBJ2-2; no definite D call. Germline loops: CDR1 LNHDA, CDR2 SQIVND (reference sequence). The V and J ends lost 10 bases and 4 bases respectively, with 7 bases between them. The CDR3 is 11 amino acids. Here the CDR3 DNA reads TGTGCCACAACTACCACCGGGGAGCTGTTTTTT. It yields the protein CATTTTGELFF.

The J gene is TRBJ2-7, the V gene TRBV11-1; 8 bases match TRBD1. V shed 7 bases, J shed 5 bases, and the junction held 16 bases outside the gene matches. Germline V gene data show CDR1 as SGHAT and CDR2 as FQDESV (reference sequence). This CDR3 region has 16 residues. CDR3 sequence reads: CASIPTSGQVIHEQYF. As DNA, the CDR3 is TGTGCCAGCATCCCAACCTCGGGACAGGTCATCCACGAGCAGTACTTC.

V gene TRBV20-1 combines with J gene TRBJ2-6; 9 positions agree with TRBD2. There are 17 residues in the CDR3. The J segment lost 4 bases and the V segment lost 3 bases, leaving 10 bases of the junction unmatched. Germline V lookup: CDR1 DFQATT, CDR2 SNEGSKA (reference sequence). In nucleotides, the CDR3 is TGCAGTGCTAGGATCAGCGGGAGGCTCACCGGGGCCAACGTCCTGACTTTC. Its protein is CSARISGRLTGANVLTF.

This clonotype has ten or more counts. The rearrangement links TRBV5-1 to TRBJ2-5; tentative D call: TRBD2 (6 bases). CDR1 is SGHRS, CDR2 YFSETQ, per germline. Deletions cut 3 bases from V and 5 bases from J, with 14 bases between. The CDR3 is made up of 14 amino acids. CDR3 region: CASSSGLRFETQYF. CDR3 in DNA: TGCGCCAGCAGCTCGGGACTGCGTTTCGAGACCCAGTACTTC.

The chain links TRBV7-8 to TRBJ1-2, with TRBD1 matching 9 bases. The CDR3 covers 14 residues. V dropped 0 bases and J dropped 7; count of bases not matched to a gene: 3. Looked up from germline, CDR1 is SGHVS and CDR2 is FQNEAQ. The CDR3 is CASSLAGTGSGYTF. The DNA for the CDR3 is TGTGCCAGCAGCTTAGCGGGGACAGGGAGTGGCTACACCTTC.

A word on this clonotype: With a much larger clone just one base away, this may be a read error. This chain joins TRBV10-3 and TRBJ2-5; TRBD1 aligns across 8 bases. From germline, CDR1 is ENHRY and CDR2 SYGVKD. The CDR3 contains 15 residues. The chain's CDR3 is CASSRTQGAWEIQYF. For the CDR3, the DNA is TGTGCCAGCTCTCGTACCCAGGGGGCCTGGGAGATCCAGTACTTC.

V usage is TRBV20-1 and J usage is TRBJ1-1, with D possibly matching TRBD1 (6 bases). Trimming removed 5 bases from V and 3 bases from J, with 10 bases in between. Germline loops: CDR1 DFQATT, CDR2 SNEGSKA (reference sequence). There are 12 residues in the CDR3. The CDR3 sequence: CSAWGADTEAFF. CDR3 nucleotides: TGCAGTGCTTGGGGGGCGGACACTGAAGCTTTCTTT.